This T cell receptor (beta chain) was identified during a study of T cell responses to AZD1222 COVID-19 vaccine (dated by TCRdb to the early 2020s). Describing the broader study: AZD1222 recipients with second doses at about 4 weeks or about 12 weeks were pooled, because spike-specific TCR depth and breadth did not differ between schedules. TCR sequencing covered approximately 230 trial participants: roughly 200 given two doses of AZD1222 and 26 given two doses of MenACWY control vaccine. Enrollment into the trials was organized by age into subgroups of 18-55, 56-69 and 70-plus years, and those subgroups contained roughly 160, 29 and 62 TCR-sequenced participants, respectively.

The CDR3, cysteine through phenylalanine, is 14 amino acids long. The retained sequence is limited to the CDR3, 42 bases, with the frame set at the first base. V and J lose 6 bases and 7 bases, and a span of 18 bases separates them. Sequences SNHLY (CDR1) and FYNNEI (CDR2) are obtained from the germline V gene. General conclusions and limits of the study: Participants were mostly white British and included more females than males, and it was suggested by the authors that clonal diversity may have been underestimated. No day 14 peak-response samples were available, so repertoires were characterized only after the peak T cell response. Vaccine-associated CD4 TCRs spanned the whole spike protein, with dominant responses in regions 160-218 and 743-854. Conclusions about previously exposed vaccinees are limited, since just five or six AZD1222 recipients were seropositive for SARS-CoV-2 at baseline. In the small 56-69-year group, the increase in depth fell short of significance, most likely because of low power. Nearly half of unique spike-specific TCRs reportedly recognized epitopes outside regions mutated in the B.1.351 and B.1.1.7 variants. A significant rise in spike-specific TCR breadth and depth was observed after two AZD1222 doses relative to day 0 and relative to MenACWY recipients.

The meaning of the sample's time point label: baseline before first vaccination. The vaccinee samples were drawn from two UK trials, COV001 and COV002, one of which was a single-blind randomized controlled phase 2/3 trial testing AZD1222 (ChAdOx1 nCoV-19) in healthy adults. For TCRbeta chain sequencing, PBMC samples from trial participants were taken at day 0 and at day 28 after the second dose. The CDR3 regions of human TCRbeta chains were subjected to immunosequencing. The study's own analysis went as follows. TCRs in the repertoires were compared against a reference library of SARS-CoV-2-specific TCRs that had been generated with the MIRA antigen-specificity platform. Breadth was defined as the fraction of unique TCRs that were SARS-CoV-2-associated. Depth was defined as the fraction of total T cells that were SARS-CoV-2-associated. Using the MIRA data, every spike-specific TCR was mapped to the spike region that the TCR reacted to and assigned to either a CD4 or a CD8 class. Log10-transformed breadth and depth values were compared by one-way ANOVA with Sidak's multiple comparisons tests. Held by TCRdb, this immuneACCESS table contains in-frame sequences only and omits some clones. Under half of the omission traces to an unresolved V gene where checked; the cause of the rest is unknown. V and J calls and clone size are as listed in that table; D and trimming were resolved from the DNA. This sample holds roughly 97,000 clones; roughly 89% were observed only once. The ten largest clones capture around 7% of the sample.

On this clone itself: This receptor's antigen is unknown. Qualities for individual bases were not recorded, and no much larger clone is one base off.

This clonotype originated in an adult in good health. Sequenced here: peripheral blood, sampled on day 0 of AZD1222 vaccination. This chain is built from TRBV2 and TRBJ1-2; D gene: possibly TRBD1, on 5 matching bases. CDR3 reads: CASSRDSTRVGYTF. The nucleotides are TGTGCCAGCAGCCGGGACTCTACTAGGGTTGGCTACACCTTC.